This record concerns one TCR beta chain sequence. The antigen it binds to is not known. No much larger clone exists at a distance of one base, and base qualities are not known. The sample is drawn from a study of blood T cell repertoires in COVID-19 (dated by TCRdb to 2018 to 2020). Regarding the study in general: The collaborator samples originated in the United States, Italy and Spain and spanned the acute and convalescent phases of COVID-19. The material from the prospective study consisted of cDNA or gDNA derived from T cells, B-cell-depleted T cells, or PBMCs. Subjects who had been exposed to COVID-19, were actively infected with it, or had recovered from it provided the deeply sampled blood TCRbeta repertoires that made up the dataset. The repertoires were released in a freely available public database meant as a resource for research on the immune response to SARS-CoV-2. Samples came from the ongoing ImmuneRACE study (first 160 participants) plus 1,254 subjects from 6 global collaborators. Sample metadata almost always included a de-identified subject ID, COVID-19 status, age in years and sex. Where available, HLA class I and class II types were obtained from metadata supplied by the sample provider rather than from assay-based typing.

Summary of the overall study and its limitations: The amount of clinical and demographic metadata varied by source and participant and was provided uncurated.

One collaborating source in Seattle enrolled patients while the patients were actively infected and followed the patients over time throughout the course of disease. The collaborating institutions used their own protocols to collect whole blood in K2EDTA tubes. For TCRbeta analysis, collaborator samples were shipped as frozen whole blood, as isolated PBMCs, or as DNA extracted from either sample type. V is shortened by 0 bases, J by 5 bases, and the region joining them spans 13 bases. Inclusive of the bounding cysteine and phenylalanine, the CDR3 is 15 residues long. Kept here is only the CDR3 DNA, which spans 45 bases and is read in frame from base 1. The germline V gene gives CDR1 as MNHEY and CDR2 as SVGAGI. TCRbeta CDR3 regions were amplified from genomic DNA using the immunoSEQ Assay, a bias-controlled multiplex PCR. The study's own analysis went as follows. The number of nucleated cells in each sample was estimated from the amplification of reference gene primers within the assay. Sequence reads were collapsed and filtered to measure the absolute abundance of every unique TCRbeta CDR3 rearrangement. For each sample, productive Simpson clonality was calculated as the square root of Simpson's diversity index across productive rearrangements. The table comes from immuneACCESS by way of TCRdb, which keeps in-frame sequences with V and J called. Part of the clones is missing from these tables; in studies checked, under half for an unresolved V gene and the rest for unknown reasons. D and trimming come from the DNA, and the V and J calls and clone size come from that table. Within this sample are 300,000 to 350,000 clones, with 85% to 90% of them counted one time only. Nearly 6.5% of the sample is taken by the ten largest.

Input material: peripheral blood. This receptor was identified in a woman in her 50s with COVID-19, enrolled during active disease. The rearrangement combines TRBV6-5 with TRBJ2-5; a confident D gene designation cannot be given. The nucleotides are TGTGCCAGCAGTTACTCGGAGAGTCTCCGGGAGACCCAGTACTTC. This translates into CASSYSESLRETQYF.